These 16 T cell receptor beta chains share one sample of origin, sequenced in a study of blood T cell repertoires in COVID-19. Sequenced by immunoSEQ multiplex PCR; TCRdb stores in-frame clones only, minus some. The sample has fewer than 450,000 clones; 85% to 90% are singletons. Sequencing was done on a sample of peripheral blood. These receptors were collected from a woman aged 70-85 years with COVID-19, enrolled during active disease.

The chain couples TRBV6-2 or TRBV6-3 to TRBJ1-4; 9 nucleotides line up with TRBD1. Germline lookup yields CDR1 MNHEY and CDR2 SVGEGT. The CDR3 spans 14 residues. After removal of 5 bases from V and 3 bases from J, the junction contained 1 base not matched to a gene. The CDR3 DNA sequence: TGTGCCAGCAGTCGGGACAGGGCTAATGAAAAACTGTTTTTT. It specifies CASSRDRANEKLFF.

The V and J genes are TRBV3-1 (or the pseudogene TRBV3-2) and TRBJ1-4; 7 bases agree with TRBD1. From germline, CDR1 is LGHDT and CDR2 YNNKEL (reference sequence). The CDR3 sequence is 16 residues long. The trim removed 4 bases at V and 4 bases at J, leaving 9 bases unmatched. This CDR3 is CASSPYYRGRNEKLFF. CDR3 coding DNA: TGTGCCAGCAGCCCCTATTACAGGGGACGTAATGAAAAACTGTTTTTT.

V is TRBV30 and J is TRBJ2-2; TRBD2 might be the D (6 bases). This CDR3 region has 12 residues. The V gene lost 4 bases and the J gene lost 7 bases, with 10 bases spanning the gap. Germline V gives CDR1 GTSNPN, CDR2 SVGIG (reference sequence). CDR3 region: CAWIGGDGELFF. The CDR3 DNA follows: TGTGCCTGGATAGGAGGGGACGGGGAGCTGTTTTTT.

The J gene is TRBJ2-5, the V gene TRBV5-1; 7 bases align to TRBD2. CDR1 and CDR2 from the germline V gene are SGHRS and YFSETQ. The V and J ends lost 3 bases and 1 base, in that order; junction bases with no gene match: 6. The CDR3 has 15 amino acids. CDR3 nucleotide sequence: TGCGCCAGCAGCTCAGAAGCGGGGCCCCAAGAGACCCAGTACTTC. Protein product: CASSSEAGPQETQYF.

This chain joins TRBV2 and TRBJ2-1; D is uncertain. The CDR3 loop spans 14 amino acids. Germline V CDR1 and CDR2: SNHLY, FYNNEI. V shed 0 bases and J shed 10 bases, with 13 bases lying between them. In DNA, the CDR3 is TGTGCCAGCAGTGAAGCGCGTGGAGTGACCGAGCAGTTCTTC. This sequence encodes CASSEARGVTEQFF.

V and J are TRBV6-5 and TRBJ1-1; 7 bases fit TRBD1. CDR3 length equals 14 residues. Germline CDR1 reads MNHEY; CDR2 reads SVGAGI. Trimming took 3 bases from V and 4 from J; bases not matched to a gene: 5. CDR3 coding DNA: TGTGCCAGCAGTTATTCCAGGGGGACCACTGAAGCTTTCTTT. It translates to CASSYSRGTTEAFF.

Concerning this clone: In the same sample, other DNA sequences code for this CDR3. The CDR3 sequence is CASSPQGVGTEAFF. In nucleotides, the CDR3 is TGTGCCAGTAGCCCCCAGGGGGTAGGCACTGAAGCTTTCTTT. This chain links TRBV28 with TRBJ1-1; 7 bases map to TRBD1. This CDR3 has 14 amino acids. Trimming cost V 9 bases and J 4 bases; bases outside gene matches: 11. Germline-derived CDR1 and CDR2 are MDHEN and SYDVKM.

This chain joins TRBV7-9 and TRBJ1-2; D gene uncertain. Germline lookup yields CDR1 SEHNR and CDR2 FQNEAQ (reference sequence). V dropped 1 base and J dropped 2 bases, with 8 bases sitting between them. The CDR3 consists of 14 residues. CDR3 sequence: CASSLGQANYGYTF. CDR3 coding DNA: TGTGCCAGCAGCTTAGGCCAGGCGAACTATGGCTACACCTTC.

The chain couples TRBV6-5 to TRBJ1-1; D gene uncertain. Trimming removed 6 bases at V and 7 bases at J, with 9 bases between. Per the germline V gene, CDR1 is MNHEY and CDR2 is SVGAGI. The CDR3 has 11 amino acids. The CDR3 region has the DNA TGTGCCAGCAGGCTAATTGTTGAAGCTTTCTTT. Translated: CASRLIVEAFF.

The CDR3 protein is CASSVEEDYGYTF. The CDR3 coding sequence is TGTGCCAGCAGCGTAGAGGAGGACTATGGCTACACCTTC. The chain links TRBV9 to TRBJ1-2; D ambiguous. Germline CDR1 is SGDLS and CDR2 is YYNGEE. This CDR3 is built from 13 residues. The V gene lost 0 bases and the J gene lost 3 bases, with 6 bases spanning the gap.

There are a few counts of this clone. The same CDR3 can be traced to other DNA sequences in this sample. The chain has TRBV9 and TRBJ1-2; D possibly corresponds to TRBD1 (5 bases). V lost 4 bases and J lost 2, with 6 bases in between. The CDR3 is made up of 12 amino acids. CDR1 is SGDLS and CDR2 is YYNGEE in the germline V gene. For the CDR3, the DNA is TGTGCCAGCAGCCGGGGGAACTATGGCTACACCTTC. Its protein is CASSRGNYGYTF.

J is TRBJ2-5 and V is TRBV11-2, with TRBD2 matching 7 bases. V trimming: 8 bases; J trimming: 3 bases; junction bases outside the gene matches: 9. CDR3 length: 14 residues. Germline V gives CDR1 SGHAT, CDR2 FQNNGV. In DNA form, the CDR3 reads TGTGCCAGCGGCCGGCGGGGGTCCAAAGAGACCCAGTACTTC. Amino acid sequence: CASGRRGSKETQYF.

This clone occurred once. In DNA, the CDR3 is TGTGCCAGCAGTTCCCCCTTGTACACCTTC. It codes for CASSSPLYTF. The chain carries TRBV6-5 and TRBJ1-2; D is ambiguous. The germline V and J ends were trimmed by 4 bases and 11 bases, with 8 bases remaining between them. The CDR3 covers 10 residues. CDR1 and CDR2 from the germline V gene are MNHEY and SVGAGI.

The chain is built from TRBV28 and TRBJ1-2; TRBD1 might be the D (6 bases). Germline CDR1 and CDR2: MDHEN and SYDVKM. Trimming removed 6 bases at V and 4 bases at J, with 21 bases between. The length of the CDR3 is 16 residues. DNA of the CDR3: TGTGCCAGCAGCCGTTGGGAGGGGGGACTAACCTATGGCTACACCTTC. This translates into CASSRWEGGLTYGYTF.

Of note for this clone: At one end, the junction sequence differs from germline, possibly due to a read error. The gene calls are TRBV15 and TRBJ1-2; D unclear. Germline CDR1 reads LNHNV; CDR2 reads YYDKDF (reference sequence). The CDR3 spans 12 residues. Here the CDR3 reads CATSREEEGLIF. The CDR3 DNA follows: TGTGCCACCAGCAGAGAGGAGGAGGGCCTCATCTTC.

J is TRBJ1-2 and V is TRBV7-9; maybe TRBD1 (6 bases). Germline V gene data show CDR1 as SEHNR and CDR2 as FQNEAQ (reference sequence). The CDR3 is made up of 13 amino acids. Trimming shortened V by 1 base and J by 7 bases, and 10 bases separated the two germline ends. Here the CDR3 DNA reads TGTGCCAGCAGCTTAGGGCAGGGGACTGGCTACACCTTC. This encodes CASSLGQGTGYTF.